Listed below are T cell receptor beta chains from one sample, sequenced in a study of response to subunit inactivated influenza vaccine. TCRdb processed the RT-PCR reads anew with MiXCR; each CDR3 protein has one entry. The sample contains 650,000 or so distinct CDR3 sequences, roughly 15% of which appear only once. Sequences were derived from PBMCs from blood, sampled around 14 days before vaccination. These receptors were obtained from a middle-aged man who received an inactivated influenza vaccine. The CDR3 runs from the conserved cysteine through the conserved F or W. Fields, in order: D gene, V gene, J gene, clone size, CDR3 protein, CDR3 DNA. A D gene is named only where the DNA matches it firmly. The size field is filled for only some rows; it gives once, few, many or a size class.

>NA|TRBV7-9|TRBJ1-2|NA
CASSRPGGGNNGYTF
TGTGCCAGCAGCCGACCGGGGGGGGGTAACAATGGCTACACCTTC
>NA|TRBV27|TRBJ2-1|few
CASSLVRLSHNEQFF
TGTGCCAGCAGTTTAGTCAGACTTAGCCACAATGAGCAGTTCTTC
>TRBD1|TRBV20-1|TRBJ2-3|NA
CSASGQGAYDISTDTQYF
TGCAGTGCTAGTGGACAGGGGGCGTACGATATAAGCACAGATACGCAGTATTTT
>TRBD2|TRBV20-1|TRBJ2-1|NA
CSARDRRGRATGEQFF
TGCAGTGCTAGAGATAGGCGCGGGAGGGCCACTGGTGAGCAGTTCTTC
>TRBD2|TRBV6-5|TRBJ2-5|few
CASSYVPSGGQETQYF
TGTGCCAGCAGTTACGTCCCTAGCGGGGGACAAGAGACCCAGTACTTC
>NA|TRBV7-8|TRBJ2-6|few
CASSLVPGHRGANVLTF
TGTGCCAGCAGCTTAGTCCCAGGACATAGGGGGGCCAACGTCCTGACTTTC
>NA|TRBV5-1|TRBJ2-7|many
CASSLEGGPYEQYF
TGTGCCAGCAGTTTAGAAGGGGGTCCCTACGAGCAGTACTTC
>TRBD1|TRBV15|TRBJ2-7|NA
CATARDRGSYEQYF
TGTGCCACCGCCCGGGACAGGGGATCCTACGAGCAGTACTTC
>NA|TRBV4-1|TRBJ2-1|NA
CASSQVGGSGHMQNNEQFF
TGCGCCAGCAGCCAAGTCGGCGGCTCGGGACACATGCAAAACAATGAGCAGTTCTTC
>NA|TRBV24-1|TRBJ2-1|NA
CATQPTGVVHEQFF
TGTGCCACCCAACCGACGGGAGTTGTGCATGAGCAGTTCTTC
>TRBD2|TRBV7-9|TRBJ2-2|NA
CASSLAGGPSGELFF
TGTGCCAGCAGCTTAGCGGGAGGGCCGTCCGGGGAGCTGTTTTTT
>TRBD1|TRBV6-5|TRBJ1-2|NA
CASSYLGQGRYGYTF
TGTGCCAGCAGTTACTTGGGACAGGGCCGCTATGGCTACACCTTC
>NA|TRBV24-1|TRBJ2-5|NA
CATSEFHRGLEETQYF
TGTGCCACCAGTGAATTTCACAGGGGACTAGAAGAGACCCAGTACTTC
>TRBD1|TRBV5-1|TRBJ2-7|NA
CASSPKTGQKSSYEQYF
TGCGCCAGCAGCCCCAAGACGGGACAGAAGAGCTCCTACGAGCAGTACTTC
>TRBD1|TRBV6-1|TRBJ1-5|few
CASRTGEVSNQPQHF
TGTGCCAGCAGGACAGGGGAGGTAAGCAATCAGCCCCAGCATTTT
>NA|TRBV29-1|TRBJ2-1|NA
CSVALAGSSSSGGEFF
NA
>NA|TRBV11-2|TRBJ2-4|few
CASSLLLGLAKNIQYF
TGTGCCAGCAGCTTACTACTAGGACTGGCCAAAAACATTCAGTACTTC
>NA|TRBV5-1|TRBJ2-6|many
CASSLAGAGANVLTF
TGCGCCAGCAGCTTGGCCGGGGCTGGGGCCAACGTCCTGACTTTC
>NA|TRBV5-1|TRBJ1-5|few
CASSLGAGFAPQHF
TGCGCCAGCAGCTTGGGGGCAGGGTTTGCGCCCCAGCATTTT
>NA|TRBV7-9|TRBJ2-7|few
CASSLAAVYSYEQYF
TGTGCCAGCAGCTTAGCGGCAGTATACTCCTACGAGCAGTACTTC
>NA|TRBV14|TRBJ1-2|many
CASSPLGGGSSYTF
TGTGCCAGCAGCCCCCTTGGCGGGGGATCAAGCTACACCTTC
>TRBD2|TRBV12-3/TRBV12-4|TRBJ2-1|NA
CASSWTSGPHEQFF
TGTGCCAGCAGTTGGACTAGCGGGCCCCATGAGCAGTTCTTC
>TRBD1|TRBV7-2|TRBJ1-4|few
CASTGDRGTEKLFF
TGTGCCAGCACCGGGGACAGGGGGACAGAAAAACTGTTTTTT
>NA|TRBV7-9|TRBJ1-2|few
CASSLLEINYGYTF
TGTGCCAGCAGCTTACTAGAAATTAACTATGGCTACACCTTC
>TRBD1|TRBV20-1|TRBJ2-1|few
CSARFARGLYNEQFF
TGCAGTGCTAGATTTGCCAGGGGGCTCTACAATGAGCAGTTCTTC
>TRBD1|TRBV27|TRBJ1-5|NA
CASSLADRVGQPQHF
TGTGCCAGCAGTTTAGCTGACAGGGTGGGCCAGCCCCAGCATTTT
>TRBD2|TRBV27|TRBJ2-2|NA
CASSSLGLAGGTNTGELFF
TGTGCCAGCAGTTCCCTCGGACTAGCGGGAGGCACGAACACCGGGGAGCTGTTTTTT
>NA|TRBV7-2|TRBJ1-5|NA
CASSLGPGLGNQPQHF
TGTGCCAGCAGCTTAGGGCCGGGGTTAGGCAATCAGCCCCAGCATTTT
>NA|TRBV12-3/TRBV12-4|TRBJ1-4|NA
CASSQTPGREGKLFF
TGTGCCAGCAGTCAGACCCCAGGGAGGGAAGGAAAACTGTTTTTT
>TRBD1|TRBV7-9|TRBJ2-3|few
CASSRRQGYDTQYF
TGTGCCAGCAGCAGAAGACAGGGTTACGATACGCAGTATTTT
>NA|TRBV28|TRBJ1-1|few
CASSFGGSGSVNTEAFF
TGTGCCAGCAGTTTTGGGGGTTCCGGATCCGTGAACACTGAAGCTTTCTTT
>NA|TRBV6-1|TRBJ2-7|once
CASSDQGLPIYEQYF
TGTGCCAGCAGTGACCAAGGCCTGCCAATCTACGAGCAGTACTTC
>NA|TRBV7-2|TRBJ2-2|NA
CASSWNRAGELFF
TGTGCCAGCAGCTGGAACCGGGCCGGGGAGCTGTTTTTT
>TRBD1|TRBV29-1|TRBJ2-7|NA
CSVEGQGEGTYEQYF
TGCAGCGTTGAAGGACAGGGAGAGGGTACCTACGAGCAGTACTTC
>TRBD1|TRBV7-9|TRBJ1-2|NA
CASSQTGGRSYTF
TGTGCCAGCAGCCAAACAGGGGGCAGGAGCTACACCTTC
>NA|TRBV7-3|TRBJ2-3|NA
CASSLTYRGRESDTQYF
TGTGCCAGCAGCTTAACGTACCGGGGTAGGGAGAGCGATACGCAGTATTTT
>TRBD2|TRBV20-1|TRBJ2-1|many
CSARSTSGGDEQFF
TGCAGTGCTAGGTCGACTAGCGGGGGGGATGAGCAGTTCTTC
>NA|TRBV21-1|TRBJ2-1|NA
CASSKWGGSYNEQFF
TGTGCCAGCAGCAAATGGGGGGGCTCCTACAATGAGCAGTTCTTC
>NA|TRBV7-8|TRBJ2-7|NA
CASSIQGGYEQYF
TGTGCCAGCAGCATTCAGGGGGGCTACGAGCAGTACTTC
>TRBD1|TRBV3-1|TRBJ1-3|NA
CASSQGFDGQGGNTIYF
TGTGCCAGCAGCCAAGGATTCGATGGACAGGGTGGAAACACCATATATTTT
>NA|TRBV29-1|TRBJ1-2|few
CSVEDRLEGYTF
TGCAGCGTTGAAGACAGGCTTGAGGGCTACACCTTC
>NA|TRBV2|TRBJ1-6|NA
CASLRSGSSNSPLHF
TGTGCCAGCTTGAGAAGTGGCAGCTCGAATTCACCCCTCCACTTT
>NA|TRBV7-9|TRBJ1-1|few
CASSPYKPGGEAFF
TGTGCCAGCAGTCCCTATAAGCCTGGAGGTGAAGCTTTCTTT
>TRBD1|TRBV5-6|TRBJ1-2|few
CASSRMDRGPFDGYTF
TGTGCCAGCAGCCGCATGGACAGGGGGCCTTTTGATGGCTACACCTTC
>TRBD1|TRBV9|TRBJ1-6|many
CASSVDRGSYNSPLHF
TGTGCCAGCAGCGTAGACAGGGGCTCCTATAATTCACCCCTCCACTTT
>NA|TRBV1|TRBJ2-5|NA
CTSSRTSGEQETQYF
TGCACCAGCAGCCGTACTAGCGGGGAGCAAGAGACCCAGTACTTC
>TRBD1|TRBV15|TRBJ2-3|few
CATSRDRVVGQRTDTQYF
TGTGCCACCAGCAGAGATAGAGTCGTGGGACAGCGCACAGATACGCAGTATTTT
>NA|TRBV7-2|TRBJ2-2|NA
CASRPNRGNTGELFF
TGTGCCAGCAGACCCAACCGGGGGAATACCGGGGAGCTGTTTTTT
>NA|TRBV7-8|TRBJ2-3|NA
CASSLAGTPQRRDTQYF
TGTGCCAGCAGCTTAGCCGGGACCCCGCAGAGAAGAGATACGCAGTATTTT
>TRBD2|TRBV12-3/TRBV12-4|TRBJ2-2|few
CASSFSSGALTGELFF
TGTGCCAGCAGTTTTTCTAGCGGAGCACTCACCGGGGAGCTGTTTTTT
>NA|TRBV28|TRBJ2-7|many
CASSTLRGIEQYF
TGTGCCAGCAGTACCCTAAGGGGGATCGAGCAGTACTTC
>TRBD1|TRBV6-5|TRBJ1-4|NA
CASSSTGASNEKLFF
TGTGCCAGCAGTTCGACAGGGGCATCTAATGAAAAACTGTTTTTT
>TRBD1|TRBV5-5|TRBJ2-1|NA
CASSPWTGTNEQFF
TGTGCCAGCAGCCCCTGGACAGGGACGAATGAGCAGTTCTTC
>NA|TRBV7-9|TRBJ2-1|few
CATSSGDFYNEQFF
TGTGCCACTTCATCGGGGGACTTTTACAATGAGCAGTTCTTC
>TRBD1|TRBV5-1|TRBJ1-1|few
CASSFWDRGTEAFF
TGCGCCAGCAGCTTCTGGGACAGGGGGACTGAAGCTTTCTTT
>NA|TRBV9|TRBJ2-3|once
CASSVAVVTDTQYF
TGTGCCAGCAGCGTCGCGGTGGTCACAGATACGCAGTATTTT
>NA|TRBV7-6|TRBJ2-1|few
CASSPGWDEQFF
TGTGCCAGCAGCCCCGGGTGGGATGAGCAGTTCTTC
>NA|TRBV27|TRBJ2-5|NA
CASSFLGTQYF
TGTGCCAGCAGTTTCCTGGGGACCCAGTACTTC
>NA|TRBV4-1|TRBJ2-7|NA
CASSQGIGSYEQYF
TGCGCCAGCAGCCAGGGTATCGGCTCCTACGAGCAGTACTTC
>NA|TRBV6-1|TRBJ2-7|NA
CASTPTGRGEQYF
TGTGCCAGCACACCCACAGGGAGAGGTGAGCAGTACTTC